These T cell receptor beta chains were read from a single sample in a study of Tregs in tolerant kidney transplant recipients. Produced via immunoSEQ multiplex PCR; TCRdb's table is partial and in-frame only. The table records roughly 18,000 clones, roughly four fifths of them present only once. The specimen was Tregs from blood. Every receptor here comes from a human donor in good health. Both conserved end residues are part of each CDR3. D genes are given only for firm matches. Clone size appears in some rows only: once, few, many, or a class for an expanded clone.

few	TRBD2	TRBV19	TRBJ2-5	CASSIAPGLGNQETQYF	TGTGCCAGTAGTATAGCCCCGGGACTAGGAAACCAAGAGACCCAGTACTTC
-	-	TRBV5-6	TRBJ1-6	CASSQGKSPLHF	TGTGCCAGCAGTCAGGGGAAGTCACCCCTCCACTTT
-	TRBD1	TRBV9	TRBJ2-1	CASSVGTGTGGALFYDEQFF	TGTGCCAGCAGCGTAGGTACGGGGACAGGGGGCGCGCTTTTCTATGATGAGCAGTTCTTC
-	TRBD2	TRBV10-3	TRBJ2-2	CAIGPPGLAGGTGELFF	TGTGCCATCGGCCCTCCCGGACTAGCGGGAGGGACCGGGGAGCTGTTTTTT
-	TRBD1	TRBV5-1	TRBJ2-2	CASRTGQLNTGELFF	TGCGCCAGTCGTACGGGACAGCTTAACACCGGGGAGCTGTTTTTT
-	-	TRBV9	TRBJ1-1	CASSVGAGGGGNTEAFF	TGTGCCAGCAGCGTAGGTGCGGGGGGCGGTGGGAACACTGAAGCTTTCTTT
-	-	TRBV6-5	TRBJ2-3	CASSWYDTQYF	TGTGCCAGCAGTTGGTATGATACGCAGTATTTT
-	-	TRBV4-1	TRBJ2-7	CASSQAGESAEQYF	TGCGCCAGCAGCCAAGCGGGCGAAAGCGCCGAGCAGTACTTC
-	-	TRBV9	TRBJ2-1	CASSPGWDEQFF	TGTGCCAGCAGCCCCGGGTGGGATGAGCAGTTCTTC
-	TRBD1	TRBV11-2	TRBJ2-2	CASSTDRGFTTGELFF	TGTGCCAGCAGCACAGACAGGGGCTTCACGACCGGGGAGCTGTTTTTT
-	-	TRBV5-8	TRBJ2-7	CASSLRGADYEQYF	TGTGCCAGCAGCTTACGGGGGGCGGACTACGAGCAGTACTTC
-	-	TRBV9	TRBJ2-3	CASSVGVSSTDTQYF	TGTGCCAGCAGCGTTGGAGTCTCTAGCACAGATACGCAGTATTTT
-	-	TRBV11-2	TRBJ2-1	CASSSHLAVEQFF	TGTGCCAGCAGCTCTCACTTAGCGGTCGAGCAGTTCTTC
-	TRBD1	TRBV7-9	TRBJ1-1	CASSPGQGALGTEAFF	TGTGCCAGCAGCCCGGGACAGGGGGCGCTGGGCACTGAAGCTTTCTTT
-	-	TRBV27	TRBJ2-5	CASRLVGGTAQETQYF	TGTGCCAGCCGCCTGGTGGGTGGTACAGCTCAAGAGACCCAGTACTTC
-	TRBD1	TRBV2	TRBJ1-2	CASSVLQGADYGYTF	TGTGCCAGCAGTGTACTACAGGGGGCGGACTATGGCTACACCTTC
medium-sized	-	TRBV5-4	TRBJ2-3	CASSLGQLSTDTQYF	TGTGCCAGCAGCTTGGGACAGTTAAGCACAGATACGCAGTATTTT
few	-	TRBV18	TRBJ1-2	CASSPGISRGYTF	TGTGCCAGCTCACCAGGGATTTCGAGGGGCTACACCTTC
once	TRBD1	TRBV4-1	TRBJ1-1	CASSFQGGNTEAFF	TGCGCCAGCAGCTTTCAGGGGGGGAACACTGAAGCTTTCTTT
-	-	TRBV5-1	TRBJ2-2	CASSKTENGELFF	TGCGCCAGCAGCAAGACAGAGAACGGGGAGCTGTTTTTT
-	-	TRBV11-2	TRBJ2-2	CATRRRQGMGTGELFF	TGTGCCACCCGAAGGCGGCAGGGGATGGGGACCGGGGAGCTGTTTTTT
-	-	TRBV6-5	TRBJ1-3	CASSYSRFSGNTIYF	TGTGCCAGCAGTTACTCGAGATTCTCTGGAAACACCATATATTTT
-	TRBD1	TRBV18	TRBJ1-6	CASSLDRGYPPLHF	TGTGCCAGCTCACTCGACAGGGGGTACCCACCCCTCCACTTT
-	-	TRBV5-4	TRBJ2-7	CASSSPGRSKEQYF	TGTGCCAGCAGCTCACCGGGACGGTCTAAAGAGCAGTACTTC
-	TRBD2	TRBV9	TRBJ2-5	CASSSGNSGGETQYF	TGTGCCAGCAGTTCAGGGAATAGCGGGGGGGAGACCCAGTACTTC
-	-	TRBV7-2	TRBJ2-2	CASSLGPGNTGELFF	TGTGCCAGCAGCTTAGGCCCAGGGAACACCGGGGAGCTGTTTTTT
-	-	TRBV15	TRBJ1-5	CATSGGAWNQPQHF	TGTGCCACCAGCGGAGGGGCGTGGAATCAGCCCCAGCATTTT
-	-	TRBV5-1	TRBJ2-5	CASRTRLYETQYF	TGCGCCAGCAGGACCCGCCTTTACGAGACCCAGTACTTC
-	-	TRBV7-2	TRBJ2-1	CASSADNRVDEQFF	TGTGCCAGCAGCGCCGACAACAGGGTTGATGAGCAGTTCTTC
-	TRBD2	TRBV5-1	TRBJ2-3	CASSRAGGPSDTQYF	TGCGCCAGCAGTAGAGCGGGAGGGCCTTCGGATACGCAGTATTTT
-	TRBD1	TRBV4-3	TRBJ1-2	CASSQDPGGIYGYTF	TGCGCCAGCAGCCAAGACCCAGGGGGCATCTATGGCTACACCTTC
-	-	TRBV5-6	TRBJ2-7	CASSLQAADEQYF	TGTGCCAGCAGCTTGCAAGCGGCAGACGAGCAGTACTTC
-	-	TRBV6-5	TRBJ1-5	CASSEGDNQPQHF	TGTGCCAGCAGTGAGGGAGATAATCAGCCCCAGCATTTT
-	-	TRBV19	TRBJ2-3	CASSHLARTDTQYF	TGTGCCAGTAGCCATCTAGCCCGCACAGATACGCAGTATTTT
-	-	TRBV28	TRBJ2-7	CASRTPGFYEQYF	TGTGCCAGTAGGACACCGGGCTTCTACGAGCAGTACTTC
once	-	TRBV18	TRBJ1-2	CASSPERTVYGYTF	TGTGCCAGCTCACCAGAGAGGACAGTCTATGGCTACACCTTC
-	-	TRBV9	TRBJ2-5	CASSPGGYVETQYF	TGTGCCAGCAGCCCGGGGGGCTATGTTGAGACCCAGTACTTC
-	-	TRBV5-1	TRBJ2-3	CASSLGTAPTDTQYF	TGCGCCAGCAGCTTGGGAACCGCACCCACAGATACGCAGTATTTT
once	TRBD1	TRBV9	TRBJ1-2	CASSNIQGASGYTF	TGTGCCAGCAGCAACATACAGGGGGCAAGTGGCTACACCTTC
once	-	TRBV9	TRBJ2-1	CASSQMDEQFF	TGTGCCAGCAGCCAAATGGATGAGCAGTTCTTC
-	-	TRBV5-1	TRBJ2-5	CASSSRDMGQETQYF	TGCGCCAGCAGCTCCCGCGACATGGGGCAAGAGACCCAGTACTTC
-	-	TRBV5-1	TRBJ2-5	CASSLSRGAEGETQYF	TGCGCCAGCAGCTTGTCGCGCGGGGCAGAGGGGGAGACCCAGTACTTC
-	-	TRBV6-1	TRBJ1-3	CASSEGGTARNTIYF	TGTGCCAGCAGTGAAGGGGGGACCGCGAGAAACACCATATATTTT
-	-	TRBV5-1	TRBJ2-7	CASSLVGDEQYF	TGCGCCAGCAGCTTGGTTGGGGACGAGCAGTACTTC